One sample yielded the 14 T cell receptor beta chains listed below, sequenced in a study of cytomegalovirus exposure and HLA in healthy donors. A multiplex PCR was run with 60 Vbeta primers and 13 Jbeta primers. Clones were read by immunoSEQ multiplex PCR, and TCRdb kept only the in-frame ones, dropping some. The profile covers 150,000 to 200,000 clones, with 65% to 80% appearing a single time and 1.5% to 2% taken by the ten largest. Material: PBMCs. These receptors were collected from a woman in her thirties in good health and CMV-seronegative.

The gene calls are TRBV2 and TRBJ1-1, with D maybe TRBD1 (6 bases). Germline values: CDR1 SNHLY, CDR2 FYNNEI. CDR3 length: 14 residues. With 6 bases removed from V and 1 base from J, the gap between germline ends came to 12 bases. CDR3 sequence reads: CASRGGLTNTEAFF. For the CDR3, the DNA is TGTGCCAGCAGGGGGGGGCTTACGAACACTGAAGCTTTCTTT. The full variable domain, rest sourced from reference TRBV2 and TRBJ1-1, is EPEVTQTPSHQVTQMGQEVILRCVPISNHLYFYWYRQILGQKVEFLVSFYNNEISEKSEIFDDQFSVERPDGSNFTLKIRSTKLEDSAMYFCASRGGLTNTEAFFGQGTRLTVV.

J is TRBJ2-1 and V is TRBV7-3, with D unresolved. In germline, CDR1 is SGHTA, CDR2 FQGTGA. V lost 1 base, J lost 0 bases, and 7 bases lay in between. There are 15 residues in the CDR3. The CDR3 bases are TGTGCCAGCAGCTTAAACACAGCCTCCTACAATGAGCAGTTCTTC. Its protein is CASSLNTASYNEQFF.

The chain recombines TRBV19 with TRBJ1-5; D gene unclear. V was pared by 7 bases and J by 4 bases, with 17 bases between. Looked up from germline, CDR1 is LNHDA and CDR2 is SQIVND (reference sequence). This CDR3 spans 15 amino acids. CDR3 region: CASTPVGGRNQPQHF. The CDR3 DNA sequence: TGTGCCAGTACCCCGGTTGGAGGGCGGAATCAGCCCCAGCATTTT.

The chain has TRBV28 and TRBJ1-5, with D possibly being TRBD1 (5 bases). V shed 6 bases and J shed 7 bases, with 16 bases lying between them. The CDR3 length is 14 residues. Germline CDR1 is MDHEN and CDR2 is SYDVKM. The CDR3 region has the DNA TGTGCCAGCAGCCGCAAAGACAGAGGACAGCCCCAGCATTTT. Translation: CASSRKDRGQPQHF.

This chain's CDR3 is CASRRTWGEQYF. The CDR3 DNA follows: TGTGCCAGCAGGCGGACTTGGGGCGAGCAGTACTTC. The rearrangement joins TRBV5-5 to TRBJ2-7, with D possibly TRBD2 on 5 matching bases. V lost 5 bases to trimming and J lost 6 bases, with 12 bases between them. CDR3 length: 12 residues. Germline CDR1 and CDR2: SGHKS and YYEKEE (reference sequence).

V is TRBV18 and J is TRBJ2-2; TRBD1 agrees at 7 bases. Germline CDR1 KGHSH, CDR2 LQKENI. The V gene end was trimmed by 1 base and the J gene end by 3 bases; junction bases not matched to a gene: 5. This CDR3 comprises 16 residues. CDR3 sequence (DNA): TGTGCCAGCTCACCACGCCAGGGGGTCGACACCGGGGAGCTGTTTTTT. It is translated as CASSPRQGVDTGELFF. Full variable domain (remainder filled in from reference TRBV18 and TRBJ2-2): NAGVMQNPRHLVRRRGQEARLRCSPMKGHSHVYWYRQLPEEGLKFMVYLQKENIIDESGMPKERFSAEFPKEGPSILRIQQVVRGDSAAYFCASSPRQGVDTGELFFGEGSRLTVL.

The chain employs TRBV19 and TRBJ2-7; 11 bases match TRBD2. V shed 5 bases, J shed 5 bases, and the junction held 11 bases outside the gene matches. Germline values: CDR1 LNHDA, CDR2 SQIVND (reference sequence). CDR3 size: 16 residues. The chain's CDR3 is CASSPLLAGAPHEQYF. The CDR3 bases are TGTGCCAGTAGTCCCCTACTAGCGGGAGCCCCTCACGAGCAGTACTTC.

This clone was recorded a few times. The rearrangement links TRBV6-5 to TRBJ1-1; perhaps TRBD1 as D (6 bases). CDR3 length equals 16 residues. The ends were cut back, 2 bases at V and 6 bases at J, with 19 bases in the middle. Germline values: CDR1 MNHEY, CDR2 SVGAGI. The CDR3 bases are TGTGCCAGCAGTTACCACGTAACAGGGCGGGGGGCTGAAGCTTTCTTT. Translated: CASSYHVTGRGAEAFF.

On this clone: The junction departs from the called germline gene at one end, perhaps through a read error. The V and J genes are TRBV7-9 and TRBJ2-7; TRBD1 agrees at 7 bases. The CDR3 totals 14 residues. Germline assignment: CDR1 SEHNR and CDR2 FQNEAQ (reference sequence). The CDR3 reads CSSSQRTGSYEQYF. DNA of the CDR3: TGTTCCAGCAGCCAAAGGACAGGTTCCTACGAGCAGTACTTC.

The V gene is TRBV5-4, the J gene TRBJ2-7, with 8 bases fitting TRBD2. The ends lost 2 bases at V and 9 bases at J; junction bases unmatched: 10. Germline V gene data show CDR1 as SGHNT and CDR2 as YYREEE (reference sequence). The CDR3 is made up of 14 amino acids. This CDR3 reads CASSFASGRAGQYF. For the CDR3, the DNA is TGTGCCAGCAGCTTCGCCAGCGGGAGAGCCGGGCAGTACTTC.

The chain recombines TRBV7-3 with TRBJ2-1; 10 nucleotides agree with TRBD2. After removal of 3 bases from V and 7 bases from J, the junction contained 6 bases not matched to a gene. The germline gives CDR1 SGHTA, CDR2 FQGTGA. This CDR3 has 15 residues. As DNA, the CDR3 is TGTGCCAGCAGCTTCCGACTAGCGGGCGCAAATGAGCAGTTCTTC. Translation gives CASSFRLAGANEQFF.

The chain has TRBV11-3 and TRBJ2-1; 7 bases align to TRBD2. With 3 bases clipped from V and 3 bases from J, the junction kept 2 bases outside the gene matches. The germline V gene has CDR1 SGHNT and CDR2 YENEEA. The CDR3 loop spans 14 amino acids. The CDR3 loop is CASSFGGDYNEQFF. CDR3 bases: TGTGCCAGCAGCTTTGGGGGGGACTACAATGAGCAGTTCTTC.

This clone was observed a few times. V usage is TRBV27 and J usage is TRBJ2-7, with TRBD1 identical over 8 bases. CDR3 length equals 17 residues. The J segment lost 4 bases and the V segment lost 2 bases, leaving 13 bases of the junction unmatched. Germline lookup yields CDR1 MNHEY and CDR2 SMNVEV (reference sequence). For the CDR3, the DNA is TGTGCCAGCAGTTTAACCCGACAGGGGAGCGTAGGGTACGAGCAGTACTTC. The encoded protein is CASSLTRQGSVGYEQYF.

The gene calls are TRBV5-5 and TRBJ1-3; D gene ambiguous. Germline CDR1 is SGHKS and CDR2 is YYEKEE (reference sequence). Trimming pared 1 base from V and 2 bases from J, leaving 13 bases between. The CDR3 runs to 16 residues. The CDR3 protein is CASSLTEGAPGNTIYF. CDR3 sequence (DNA): TGTGCCAGCAGCTTGACCGAGGGCGCCCCTGGAAACACCATATATTTT.